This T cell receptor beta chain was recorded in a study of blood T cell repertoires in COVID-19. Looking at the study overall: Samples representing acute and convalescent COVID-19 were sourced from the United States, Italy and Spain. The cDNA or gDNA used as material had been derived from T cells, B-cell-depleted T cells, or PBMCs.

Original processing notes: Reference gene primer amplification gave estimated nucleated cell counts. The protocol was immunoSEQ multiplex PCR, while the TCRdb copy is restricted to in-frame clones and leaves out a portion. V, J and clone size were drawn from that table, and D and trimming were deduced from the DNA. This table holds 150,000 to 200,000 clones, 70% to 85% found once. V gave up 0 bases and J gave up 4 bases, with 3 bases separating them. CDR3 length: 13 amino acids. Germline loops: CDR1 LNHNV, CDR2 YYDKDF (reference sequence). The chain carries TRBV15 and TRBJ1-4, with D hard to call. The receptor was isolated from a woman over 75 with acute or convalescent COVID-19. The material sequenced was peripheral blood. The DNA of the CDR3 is TGTGCCACCAGCAGAGACAGTAATGAAAAACTGTTTTTT. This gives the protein CATSRDSNEKLFF.